Listed below are T cell receptor beta chains from one sample, sequenced in a study of blood T cell repertoires in COVID-19. The protocol was immunoSEQ multiplex PCR, while the TCRdb copy is restricted to in-frame clones and leaves out a portion. The top ten hold around 8% of the sample, which has about 460,000 clones, 80% to 90% seen once. Specimen: PBMCs or T cells enriched from blood (not recorded which). These receptors originate from a woman between 55 and 75 years old who had recovered from COVID-19. Each CDR3 is given with its conserved first and last residue. The D gene is left open where the match is weak. Size values are once, few and many counts, or a class for expanded clones, and some rows have none.

D gene: -
J gene: TRBJ1-1
clone size: -
V gene: TRBV4-1
CDR3 DNA: TGCGCCAGCAGCACCCGACAGAGTATGAACACTGAAGCTTTCTTT
CDR3 protein: CASSTRQSMNTEAFF

D gene: -
J gene: TRBJ1-1
clone size: -
V gene: TRBV11-2
CDR3 DNA: TGTGCCAGCAGCTTACAGGGTCCCTTGAACACTGAAGCTTTCTTT
CDR3 protein: CASSLQGPLNTEAFF

D gene: -
J gene: TRBJ2-3
clone size: -
V gene: TRBV12-3/TRBV12-4
CDR3 DNA: TGTGCCAGCAGACTATACGATACGCAGTATTTT
CDR3 protein: CASRLYDTQYF

D gene: -
J gene: TRBJ2-3
clone size: -
V gene: TRBV9
CDR3 DNA: TGTGCCAGCAGCGGATGGGGGGTCACAGATACGCAGTATTTT
CDR3 protein: CASSGWGVTDTQYF

D gene: -
J gene: TRBJ2-5
clone size: -
V gene: TRBV30
CDR3 DNA: TGTGCCTGGACTGGGAGAGGGCTCGGACGGAGAGAGACCCAGTACTTC
CDR3 protein: CAWTGRGLGRRETQYF

D gene: TRBD1
J gene: TRBJ1-2
clone size: -
V gene: TRBV7-2
CDR3 DNA: TGTGCCAGCAGCCAGGGACAGATCTATGGCTACACCTTC
CDR3 protein: CASSQGQIYGYTF

D gene: TRBD1
J gene: TRBJ1-5
clone size: -
V gene: TRBV28
CDR3 DNA: TGTGCCAGCAGGACAGGGGGCCAGCCCCAGCATTTT
CDR3 protein: CASRTGGQPQHF

D gene: TRBD1
J gene: TRBJ2-6
clone size: -
V gene: TRBV7-2
CDR3 DNA: TGTGCCAGCAGCCTGTACAGGGGACCTGGGGCCAACGTCCTGACTTTC
CDR3 protein: CASSLYRGPGANVLTF

D gene: TRBD1
J gene: TRBJ1-1
clone size: -
V gene: TRBV29-1
CDR3 DNA: TGCAGCGTTGAGGGATTAGACAGGGGAGGCACTGAAGCTTTCTTT
CDR3 protein: CSVEGLDRGGTEAFF

D gene: -
J gene: TRBJ1-2
clone size: -
V gene: TRBV29-1
CDR3 DNA: TGCAGCGTATACAGGGATCCTAACTATGGCTACACCTTC
CDR3 protein: CSVYRDPNYGYTF

D gene: TRBD1
J gene: TRBJ1-1
clone size: -
V gene: TRBV2
CDR3 DNA: TGTGCCAGCGTGAAGGGGGCGCCGAACACTGAAGCTTTCTTT
CDR3 protein: CASVKGAPNTEAFF

D gene: -
J gene: TRBJ2-5
clone size: -
V gene: TRBV7-7
CDR3 DNA: TGTGCCAGCAGCTTAGCGCCGACAGCCGGGGAGACCCAGTACTTC
CDR3 protein: CASSLAPTAGETQYF

D gene: TRBD1
J gene: TRBJ2-2
clone size: -
V gene: TRBV3-1/TRBV3-2
CDR3 DNA: TGTGCCAGCAGCCTAATCCGGGACAGGGGGGCGAACACCGGGGAGCTGTTTTTT
CDR3 protein: CASSLIRDRGANTGELFF

D gene: TRBD1
J gene: TRBJ2-2
clone size: -
V gene: TRBV24-1
CDR3 DNA: TGTGCCACCACAGACAGGGGGGACACCGGGGAGCTGTTTTTT
CDR3 protein: CATTDRGDTGELFF

D gene: -
J gene: TRBJ2-2
clone size: -
V gene: TRBV7-6
CDR3 DNA: TGTGCCAGCAGCTTTCTAGCAGGCACCGGGGAGCTGTTTTTT
CDR3 protein: CASSFLAGTGELFF

D gene: TRBD1
J gene: TRBJ2-2
clone size: -
V gene: TRBV10-1
CDR3 DNA: TGCGCCAGCAGCGATAGGGACAGGGGGAACGGGGAGCTGTTTTTT
CDR3 protein: CASSDRDRGNGELFF

D gene: -
J gene: TRBJ2-2
clone size: -
V gene: TRBV24-1
CDR3 DNA: TGTGCCACCAGTAAGGGGGACACCGGGGAGCTGTTTTTT
CDR3 protein: CATSKGDTGELFF

D gene: -
J gene: TRBJ2-1
clone size: -
V gene: TRBV7-2
CDR3 DNA: TGTGCCAGCAGCTCCCTGGGCGGGGTCGTAGGTGAGCAGTTCTTC
CDR3 protein: CASSSLGGVVGEQFF

D gene: -
J gene: TRBJ1-5
clone size: -
V gene: TRBV19
CDR3 DNA: TGTGCCAGGGGATCGACGGCAGGGAATAGCAATCAGCCCCAGCATTTT
CDR3 protein: CARGSTAGNSNQPQHF

D gene: TRBD1
J gene: TRBJ1-2
clone size: -
V gene: TRBV6-5
CDR3 DNA: TGTGCCAGCAGTTACTACGGACAGGGTGGTTATGGCTACACCTTC
CDR3 protein: CASSYYGQGGYGYTF

D gene: -
J gene: TRBJ2-2
clone size: -
V gene: TRBV3-1/TRBV3-2
CDR3 DNA: TGTGCCAGCAGCCAAGGGGCGGGGTCGAACACCGGGGAGCTGTTTTTT
CDR3 protein: CASSQGAGSNTGELFF

D gene: -
J gene: TRBJ1-5
clone size: -
V gene: TRBV19
CDR3 DNA: TGTGCCAGTTTCCCTAAAGGGTCAGGGAGGAATCAGCCCCAGCATTTT
CDR3 protein: CASFPKGSGRNQPQHF

D gene: TRBD1
J gene: TRBJ1-3
clone size: -
V gene: TRBV7-2
CDR3 DNA: TGTGCCAGCAGCTTCACAGGGGGACTCTCTGGAAACACCATATATTTT
CDR3 protein: CASSFTGGLSGNTIYF

D gene: TRBD1
J gene: TRBJ1-2
clone size: -
V gene: TRBV5-6
CDR3 DNA: TGTGCCAGCAGCTTAGTTGACAGGGGCGACTATGGCTACACCTTC
CDR3 protein: CASSLVDRGDYGYTF

D gene: -
J gene: TRBJ1-3
clone size: -
V gene: TRBV7-9
CDR3 DNA: TGTGCCAGCAGCTTAACGGGATCCGACAGGAAAGGAAACACCATATATTTT
CDR3 protein: CASSLTGSDRKGNTIYF

D gene: TRBD1
J gene: TRBJ1-1
clone size: -
V gene: TRBV5-1
CDR3 DNA: TGCGCCAGCGTCGACAGGGCGGGCACTGAAGCTTTCTTT
CDR3 protein: CASVDRAGTEAFF

D gene: -
J gene: TRBJ1-1
clone size: -
V gene: TRBV3-1/TRBV3-2
CDR3 DNA: TGTGCCAGCAGCCAAGAGGGGACTCGGGGGGCGGCTTTCTTT
CDR3 protein: CASSQEGTRGAAFF

D gene: TRBD1
J gene: TRBJ1-1
clone size: -
V gene: TRBV5-1
CDR3 DNA: TGCGCCAGCAGCTTGGACAGGGGGAACACTGAAGCTTTCTTT
CDR3 protein: CASSLDRGNTEAFF

D gene: -
J gene: TRBJ1-2
clone size: -
V gene: TRBV24-1
CDR3 DNA: TGTGCCACCAGTGACAAATATGGCTACACCTTC
CDR3 protein: CATSDKYGYTF

D gene: TRBD1
J gene: TRBJ1-2
clone size: -
V gene: TRBV5-1
CDR3 DNA: TGCGCCAGCAGCCTGGGGACAGGAAACTATGGCTACACCTTC
CDR3 protein: CASSLGTGNYGYTF

D gene: -
J gene: TRBJ1-5
clone size: -
V gene: TRBV10-3
CDR3 DNA: TGTGCCATCAGTGAGCCGACAGGTCCCAATCAGCCCCAGCATTTT
CDR3 protein: CAISEPTGPNQPQHF

D gene: -
J gene: TRBJ2-1
clone size: -
V gene: TRBV27
CDR3 DNA: TGTGCCAGCAGTTTTTCCAGCTCCTACAATGAGCAGTTCTTC
CDR3 protein: CASSFSSSYNEQFF

D gene: -
J gene: TRBJ1-3
clone size: once
V gene: TRBV21-1
CDR3 DNA: TGTGCCAGCAGCAAAAGGAACAGCTCTGGAAACACCATATATTTT
CDR3 protein: CASSKRNSSGNTIYF

D gene: TRBD2
J gene: TRBJ2-1
clone size: -
V gene: TRBV24-1
CDR3 DNA: TGTGCCACCAGTGATTTGCAGGCTAGCGGGTACAATGAGCAGTTCTTC
CDR3 protein: CATSDLQASGYNEQFF

D gene: -
J gene: TRBJ2-2
clone size: -
V gene: TRBV3-1/TRBV3-2
CDR3 DNA: TGTGCCAGCAGCCAATATGGAGGGACCGGGGAGCTGTTTTTT
CDR3 protein: CASSQYGGTGELFF

D gene: -
J gene: TRBJ1-2
clone size: -
V gene: TRBV28
CDR3 DNA: TGTGCCAGCAGTGAGAGGGTATTCTATGGCTACACCTTC
CDR3 protein: CASSERVFYGYTF

D gene: -
J gene: TRBJ1-2
clone size: -
V gene: TRBV4-2
CDR3 DNA: TGTGCCAGCAGCCAAGCCAGTACAGATAACTATGGCTACACCTTC
CDR3 protein: CASSQASTDNYGYTF

D gene: -
J gene: TRBJ1-2
clone size: -
V gene: TRBV23-1
CDR3 DNA: TGCGCCAGCGGACCGGACAGTTGTTATGGCTACACCTTC
CDR3 protein: CASGPDSCYGYTF

D gene: -
J gene: TRBJ1-2
clone size: -
V gene: TRBV6-5
CDR3 DNA: TGTGCGGTGACCGGGGGAGGCGGCTACACCTTC
CDR3 protein: CAVTGGGGYTF

D gene: -
J gene: TRBJ2-6
clone size: -
V gene: TRBV10-3
CDR3 DNA: TGTGCCATCCAGGCCTCTGGGGCCAACGTCCTGACTTTC
CDR3 protein: CAIQASGANVLTF

D gene: -
J gene: TRBJ1-3
clone size: medium-sized
V gene: TRBV5-8
CDR3 DNA: TGTGCCAGCAGCTTGTATGGCAGGCCAAGAAACACCATATATTTT
CDR3 protein: CASSLYGRPRNTIYF

D gene: -
J gene: TRBJ1-2
clone size: -
V gene: TRBV27
CDR3 DNA: TGTGCCAGCAGTTTAAAGGGCAGGGAAAACTATGGCTACACCTTC
CDR3 protein: CASSLKGRENYGYTF

D gene: -
J gene: TRBJ2-5
clone size: -
V gene: TRBV7-5
CDR3 DNA: TGTGCCAGAAGCTTGGGTGTTTGGACAGCCCGAGAGACCCAGTACTTC
CDR3 protein: CARSLGVWTARETQYF

D gene: TRBD1
J gene: TRBJ1-1
clone size: few
V gene: TRBV29-1
CDR3 DNA: TGCAGCGCCAAAGGGGGCCCGAACACTGAAGCTTTCTTT
CDR3 protein: CSAKGGPNTEAFF

D gene: TRBD1
J gene: TRBJ1-4
clone size: -
V gene: TRBV15
CDR3 DNA: TGTGCCACCAGCAGAGATCGGCAGGGGGCCCATAATGAAAAACTGTTTTTT
CDR3 protein: CATSRDRQGAHNEKLFF

D gene: -
J gene: TRBJ2-7
clone size: -
V gene: TRBV7-2
CDR3 DNA: TGTGCCAGCAGCCTAGGACGGGTGAGCTACGAGCAGTACTTC
CDR3 protein: CASSLGRVSYEQYF

D gene: -
J gene: TRBJ2-7
clone size: -
V gene: TRBV27
CDR3 DNA: TGTGCCAGCAGTTTAAGTCAGGGTTACGAGCAGTACTTC
CDR3 protein: CASSLSQGYEQYF

D gene: -
J gene: TRBJ2-5
clone size: -
V gene: TRBV10-3
CDR3 DNA: TGTGCCATCAGTGCGCGGGGTGTTGGGGAGACCCAGTACTTC
CDR3 protein: CAISARGVGETQYF

D gene: -
J gene: TRBJ2-7
clone size: -
V gene: TRBV24-1
CDR3 DNA: TGTGCCACCAGTGATTTCCAGGGCGAGCAGTACTTC
CDR3 protein: CATSDFQGEQYF

D gene: -
J gene: TRBJ2-5
clone size: -
V gene: TRBV4-2
CDR3 DNA: TGTGCCAGCAGCCAAGTGCAGGGGTTTCAAGAGACCCAGTACTTC
CDR3 protein: CASSQVQGFQETQYF

D gene: -
J gene: TRBJ2-7
clone size: -
V gene: TRBV27
CDR3 DNA: TGTGCCAGCAGTTCCCCGACTCGGGACTTCCCCTACGAGCAGTACTTC
CDR3 protein: CASSSPTRDFPYEQYF

D gene: TRBD2
J gene: TRBJ2-3
clone size: -
V gene: TRBV6-5
CDR3 DNA: TGTGCCAGCAGCTCAAGCGGGGGAGACACAGATACGCAGTATTTT
CDR3 protein: CASSSSGGDTDTQYF

D gene: TRBD1
J gene: TRBJ1-1
clone size: -
V gene: TRBV6-2/TRBV6-3
CDR3 DNA: TGTGCCAGCAGTTACTTAACAGGGGGCGCGGAGGCTTTCTTT
CDR3 protein: CASSYLTGGAEAFF

D gene: -
J gene: TRBJ1-2
clone size: few
V gene: TRBV19
CDR3 DNA: TGTGCCAGTAGTACTCGGGACACCTTCGGTCACACCTTC
CDR3 protein: CASSTRDTFGHTF

D gene: -
J gene: TRBJ1-1
clone size: once
V gene: TRBV5-1
CDR3 DNA: TGCGCCAGCAGCTTGTCAGGGTCGAACACTGAAGCTTTCTTT
CDR3 protein: CASSLSGSNTEAFF

D gene: TRBD1
J gene: TRBJ2-1
clone size: -
V gene: TRBV4-1
CDR3 DNA: TGCGCCAGCAGCCGCTCCCTCGCTGACAGGGGCCAGTGGCATGAGCAGTTCTTC
CDR3 protein: CASSRSLADRGQWHEQFF

D gene: -
J gene: TRBJ1-4
clone size: once
V gene: TRBV27
CDR3 DNA: TGTGCCAGCAGTTTGGTTGCGGAGGGGGAAAAACTGTTTTTT
CDR3 protein: CASSLVAEGEKLFF

D gene: -
J gene: TRBJ1-2
clone size: -
V gene: TRBV20-1
CDR3 DNA: TGCAGTGCCGAGAGAGACTATGGCTACACCTTC
CDR3 protein: CSAERDYGYTF

D gene: -
J gene: TRBJ1-1
clone size: -
V gene: TRBV6-5
CDR3 DNA: TGTGCCAGCACCAGGAACACTGAAGCTTTCTTT
CDR3 protein: CASTRNTEAFF